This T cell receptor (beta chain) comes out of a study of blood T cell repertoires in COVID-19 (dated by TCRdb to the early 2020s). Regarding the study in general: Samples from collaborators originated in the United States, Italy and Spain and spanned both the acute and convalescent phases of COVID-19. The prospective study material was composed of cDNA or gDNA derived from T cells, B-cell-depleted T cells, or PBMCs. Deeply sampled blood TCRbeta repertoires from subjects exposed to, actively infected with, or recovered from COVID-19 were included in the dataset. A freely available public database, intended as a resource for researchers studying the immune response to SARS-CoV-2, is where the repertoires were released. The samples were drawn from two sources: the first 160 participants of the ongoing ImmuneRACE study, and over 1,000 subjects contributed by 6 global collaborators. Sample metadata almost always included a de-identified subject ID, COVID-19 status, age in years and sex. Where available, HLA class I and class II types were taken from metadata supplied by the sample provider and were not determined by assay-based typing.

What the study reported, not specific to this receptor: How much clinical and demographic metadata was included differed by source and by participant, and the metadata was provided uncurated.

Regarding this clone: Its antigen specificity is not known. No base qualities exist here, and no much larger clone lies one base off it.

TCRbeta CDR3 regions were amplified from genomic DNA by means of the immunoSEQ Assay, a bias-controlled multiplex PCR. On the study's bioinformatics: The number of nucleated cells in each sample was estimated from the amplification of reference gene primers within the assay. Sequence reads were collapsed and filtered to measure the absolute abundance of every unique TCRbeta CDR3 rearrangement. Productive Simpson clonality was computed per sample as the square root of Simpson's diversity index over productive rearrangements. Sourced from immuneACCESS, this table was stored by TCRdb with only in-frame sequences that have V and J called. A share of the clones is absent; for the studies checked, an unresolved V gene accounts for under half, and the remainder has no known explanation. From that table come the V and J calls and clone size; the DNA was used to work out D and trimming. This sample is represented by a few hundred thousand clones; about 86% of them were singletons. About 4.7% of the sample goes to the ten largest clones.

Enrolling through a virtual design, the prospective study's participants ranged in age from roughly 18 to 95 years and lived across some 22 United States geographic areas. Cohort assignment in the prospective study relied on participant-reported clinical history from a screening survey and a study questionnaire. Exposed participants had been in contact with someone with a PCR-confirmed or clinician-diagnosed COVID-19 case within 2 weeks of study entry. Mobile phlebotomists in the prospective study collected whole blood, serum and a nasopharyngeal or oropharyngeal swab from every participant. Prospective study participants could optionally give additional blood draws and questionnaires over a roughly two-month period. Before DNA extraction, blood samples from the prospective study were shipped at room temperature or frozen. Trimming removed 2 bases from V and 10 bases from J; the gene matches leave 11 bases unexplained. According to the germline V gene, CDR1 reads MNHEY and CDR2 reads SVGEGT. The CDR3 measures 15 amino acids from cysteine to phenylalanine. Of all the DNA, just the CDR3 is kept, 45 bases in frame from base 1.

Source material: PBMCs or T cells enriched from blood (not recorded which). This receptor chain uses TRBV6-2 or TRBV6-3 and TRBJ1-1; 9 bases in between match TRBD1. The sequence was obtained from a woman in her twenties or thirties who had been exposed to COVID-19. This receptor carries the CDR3 CASSYPPDRGRAAFF. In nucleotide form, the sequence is TGTGCCAGCAGTTACCCCCCGGACAGGGGACGTGCAGCTTTCTTT.